This T cell receptor beta chain was captured in a study of blood T cells in healthy people across ages. A J-beta primer mix and a sample-barcoded 5' primer were used in a second PCR of about 7 to 12 cycles. TCRdb ran MiXCR on the 5' RACE reads and lists one entry per CDR3 protein. Here the sample spans a few hundred thousand distinct CDR3 sequences, 27% being singletons. V gave up 6 bases and J gave up 6 bases; unmatched junction bases: 10. The V gene's germline CDR1 is MNHEY and CDR2 SVGEGT. This CDR3 has 15 residues. Sequencing was done on a sample of blood. The clonotype originates from an older woman in good health. The chain uses TRBV6-2 or TRBV6-3 and TRBJ2-5; 10 nucleotides match TRBD1. For the CDR3, the DNA is TGTGCCAGCAGCCAACGACAGGGGGCGTATCAGACCCAGTACTTC. Its protein product is CASSQRQGAYQTQYF.